Here is one TCR beta chain with its context. The antigen remains unidentified. TCRdb re-called the reads with MiXCR, one entry per CDR3 protein. The sample shows tens of thousands of distinct CDR3 sequences, around 21% of them seen only once. CDR1 and CDR2 from the germline V gene are DFQATT and SNEGSKA (reference sequence). Trimming took off 6 bases at V and 1 base at J, with 16 bases between the two ends. CDR3 size: 14 residues. This sample is part of a study of type 1 regulatory T cells. Study context: This in vitro CD4 product, T-allo10, is enriched for Tr1 cells and alloantigen-specific.

Whole-study findings and limits: Compared with non-Tr1 cells, Tr1 cells showed a narrower TCR repertoire.

V and J are TRBV20-1 and TRBJ2-7; D might be TRBD1 (6 bases). This TCR was recovered from a human donor in good health. The sample taken for sequencing was cultured type 1 regulatory T (Tr1) cells, either the whole culture or a sorted fraction (not recorded which). The CDR3 DNA sequence: TGCAGTGCGGGAAAACAGGGCTCTTCCTACGAGCAGTACTTC. Translating it yields CSAGKQGSSYEQYF.